This TCR beta chain was captured by sequencing in a study of T-cell reconstitution after alpha-beta-depleted transplantation in children. Unique molecular identifiers were incorporated during preparation of the TCRbeta library. TCRdb recomputed calls from the PCR reads with MiXCR, one row per CDR3 protein. The sample holds around 670,000 distinct CDR3 sequences, about an eighth seen once. This clonotype came up many times. Its specificity is unknown. Germline V CDR1 and CDR2: SGHRS, YFSETQ. The V end was cut by 1 base, the J end by 2 bases, with 11 bases between. The CDR3 totals 15 residues. Study observations and caveats: Several hundred rapidly expanded clones from non-depleted graft cells reportedly supplied alpha-beta T cells about two months post-transplant. Counts and diversity of T cells one year after transplant came mostly from newly produced T cells. Surviving thymic progenitors and recipient T cells were the source of high TCRbeta diversity at day 60 in some patients.

The clonotype comes from a girl aged 2-15 years with congenital amegakaryocytic thrombocytopenia, due to receive a stem cell transplant. The chain combines TRBV5-1 with TRBJ2-3; D might be TRBD1 or TRBD2, each matching 6 bases. This specimen was PBMCs, taken before TCRalphabeta/CD19-depleted stem cell transplant. The CDR3 loop reads CASSLSWGATDTQYF. CDR3 in DNA: TGCGCCAGCAGCTTGAGTTGGGGGGCCACAGATACGCAGTATTTT.